This T cell receptor beta chain comes out of a study of T-cell reconstitution after alpha-beta-depleted transplantation in children. Study-level results: The study traced high day-60 TCRbeta diversity in some patients to surviving recipient T cells and thymic progenitors. Among T cells one year after transplant, newly produced cells accounted for most counts and diversity. Several hundred expanded graft clones reportedly supplied alpha-beta T cells about two months after transplant.

V lost 4 bases and J 2 bases, leaving 13 bases between the germline ends. CDR1 and CDR2 from the germline V gene are SGHRS and YFSETQ. This CDR3 has 14 amino acids. Preparation of the TCRbeta library used unique molecular identifiers. TCRdb called the PCR reads again in MiXCR, with one record for every CDR3 protein. The sample comprises about 830,000 distinct CDR3 sequences, 16% of which are singletons, and just under 5% rests with the top ten. A remark on this clonotype: Its matching antigen is unknown.

The sequences come from PBMCs, mostly from graft donor cells, collected 360 days after TCRalphabeta/CD19-depleted stem cell transplant. This sequence joins TRBV5-1 and TRBJ2-7; D assignment may be TRBD1 or TRBD2 (5 bases each). The sequence was collected from a male patient younger than 18 who had a stem cell transplant for acute lymphoblastic leukemia, so the T cells may come from the graft donor. Here the CDR3 reads CASSEGTVPYEQYF. CDR3 nucleotide sequence: TGCGCCAGCAGCGAGGGGACGGTCCCCTACGAGCAGTACTTC.